The 21 T cell receptor beta chains reported below all come from one sample, sequenced in a study of immune evolution from preneoplasia to lung adenocarcinoma. Sequencing was performed with immunoSEQ multiplex PCR; in TCRdb, only in-frame clones are kept and a portion is missing. The sample holds about 5,100 clones, about three quarters seen once. Sequencing used FFPE normal lung tissue adjacent to the tumor. The receptor set was obtained from a person between 55 and 70 years old with lung adenocarcinoma.

The V gene is TRBV7-6, the J gene TRBJ2-5, with D uncertain. V was clipped by 5 bases and J by 9 bases, with 13 bases between them. Germline V lookup: CDR1 SGHVS, CDR2 FNYEAQ. This CDR3 contains 12 residues. CDR3 region: CASSPTPEAQYF. For the CDR3, the DNA is TGTGCCAGCAGCCCGACCCCCGAGGCCCAGTACTTC.

This clone was seen only once. The chain combines TRBV4-1 with TRBJ1-2; tentatively, D is TRBD1 (5 bases). Germline CDR1 is MGHRA and CDR2 is YSYEKL. This CDR3 comprises 15 residues. V lost 5 bases and J 6 bases, leaving 19 bases between the germline ends. CDR3 amino acids: CASSGERGRVNGYTF. The CDR3 nucleotides are TGCGCCAGCAGCGGAGAACGGGGCAGGGTAAATGGCTACACCTTC.

J is TRBJ2-5 and V is TRBV29-1, with D possibly TRBD1 on 6 matching bases. With 0 bases removed from V and 3 bases from J, the gap between germline ends came to 8 bases. The CDR3 runs 13 residues. Germline V CDR1 and CDR2: SQVTM, ANQGSEA. Here the CDR3 reads CSVEEKGEETQYF. The CDR3 nucleotides are TGCAGCGTTGAAGAGAAGGGGGAAGAGACCCAGTACTTC.

The chain carries TRBV7-9 and TRBJ1-4; D is unclear. The CDR3 sequence is 12 residues long. Germline-derived CDR1 and CDR2 are SEHNR and FQNEAQ (reference sequence). Trimming took off 0 bases at V and 11 bases at J, with 7 bases between the two ends. CDR3 protein: CASSLAARKLFF. The CDR3 coding sequence is TGTGCCAGCAGCTTAGCGGCAAGGAAACTGTTTTTT.

V and J are TRBV7-3 and TRBJ2-1, with TRBD2 as a possible D gene (5 bases). Germline V gene data show CDR1 as SGHTA and CDR2 as FQGTGA. V lost 5 bases and J 5 bases, leaving 28 bases between the germline ends. There are 19 residues in the CDR3. Written as DNA, the CDR3 is TGTGCCAGCAGCCTAAGAATCAAAACCGGGGTCGATCGGGACAATGAGCAGTTCTTC. It is translated as CASSLRIKTGVDRDNEQFF. The full variable domain, in which reference TRBV7-3 and TRBJ2-1 provide the parts outside the CDR3, is GAGVSQTPSNKVTEKGKYVELRCDPISGHTALYWYRQSLGQGPEFLIYFQGTGAADDSGLPNDRFFAVRPEGSVSTLKIQRTERGDSAVYLCASSLRIKTGVDRDNEQFFGPGTRLTVL.

This clone was counted only a few times. The chain is built from TRBV5-1 and TRBJ2-5, with 14 bases matching TRBD2. CDR1 is SGHRS and CDR2 is YFSETQ in the germline V gene. This CDR3 has 18 amino acids. Trimming at V came to 0 bases and at J to 4 bases, leaving 8 bases not matched to a gene. The CDR3: CASSLASLTSGRGETQYF. DNA for the CDR3: TGCGCCAGCAGCTTGGCCTCGCTGACTAGCGGGAGGGGAGAGACCCAGTACTTC.

The chain combines TRBV13 with TRBJ2-7, with no clear D. The V end was cut by 6 bases, the J end by 2 bases, with 17 bases between. CDR3 length: 15 amino acids. CDR1 is PRHDT and CDR2 is FYEKMQ in the germline V gene (reference sequence). The CDR3 here is CASRYGRGTTYEQYF. DNA of the CDR3: TGTGCCAGCAGGTATGGCAGAGGTACAACCTACGAGCAGTACTTC. Variable domain in full (rest from reference TRBV13 and TRBJ2-7): AAGVIQSPRHLIKEKRETATLKCYPIPRHDTVYWYQQGPGQDPQFLISFYEKMQSDKGSIPDRFSAQQFSDYHSELNMSSLELGDSALYFCASRYGRGTTYEQYFGPGTRLTVT.

The gene calls are TRBV7-9 and TRBJ2-1; D possibly uses TRBD1 or TRBD2 (5 bases each). There are 12 residues in the CDR3. Germline V lookup: CDR1 SEHNR, CDR2 FQNEAQ (reference sequence). V was trimmed by 5 bases and J by 9 bases, leaving 11 bases between them. CDR3 protein: CASSPGGGEQFF. DNA for the CDR3: TGTGCCAGCAGCCCTGGGGGTGGTGAGCAGTTCTTC. The whole variable domain, remainder taken from reference TRBV7-9 and TRBJ2-1, is DTGVSQNPRHKITKRGQNVTFRCDPISEHNRLYWYRQTLGQGPEFLTYFQNEAQLEKSRLLSDRFSAERPKGSFSTLEIQRTEQGDSAMYLCASSPGGGEQFFGPGTRLTVL.

CDR3 coding DNA: TGTGCCAGCAGGCCGGGACTAGCGGACCCGAGGAATGAGCAGTTCTTC. It translates to CASRPGLADPRNEQFF. This sequence joins TRBV28 and TRBJ2-1, with 11 bases lining up with TRBD2. The CDR3 has 16 residues. Germline assignment: CDR1 MDHEN and CDR2 SYDVKM. V gave up 6 bases and J gave up 7 bases; unmatched junction bases: 11.

The chain combines TRBV7-9 with TRBJ2-5; TRBD2 agrees at 11 bases. After removal of 1 base from V and 5 bases from J, the junction contained 6 bases not matched to a gene. Germline loops: CDR1 SEHNR, CDR2 FQNEAQ (reference sequence). The CDR3 runs 16 residues. CDR3 sequence (DNA): TGTGCCAGCAGCTTAGGGCTAGCGGGGGGTGTCGAGACCCAGTACTTC. It is translated as CASSLGLAGGVETQYF. The full variable domain, rest sourced from reference TRBV7-9 and TRBJ2-5, is DTGVSQNPRHKITKRGQNVTFRCDPISEHNRLYWYRQTLGQGPEFLTYFQNEAQLEKSRLLSDRFSAERPKGSFSTLEIQRTEQGDSAMYLCASSLGLAGGVETQYFGPGTRLLVL.

The chain combines TRBV5-6 with TRBJ1-2, with 7 bases fitting TRBD1. The CDR3 loop spans 13 amino acids. Germline loops: CDR1 SGHDT, CDR2 YYEEEE. Germline trimming cut 0 bases from V and 4 bases from J; bases unmatched to any gene: 0. The chain's CDR3 is CASSLDRGYGYTF. In nucleotides, the CDR3 is TGTGCCAGCAGCTTGGACAGGGGCTATGGCTACACCTTC.

This rearrangement joins TRBV5-1 to TRBJ2-5, with TRBD1 matching 9 bases. This CDR3 is 15 amino acids long. The V gene end was trimmed by 4 bases and the J gene end by 2 bases; junction bases not matched to a gene: 6. The V gene's germline CDR1 is SGHRS and CDR2 YFSETQ. The CDR3 DNA reads TGCGCCAGCAGCCTAGGGACAGGGAGTCAAGAGACCCAGTACTTC. This gives the protein CASSLGTGSQETQYF.

This clone was seen only once. The chain joins TRBV10-3 to TRBJ2-3, with 7 bases fitting TRBD2. Germline trimming cut 10 bases from V and 4 bases from J; bases unmatched to any gene: 20. This CDR3 has 17 amino acids. The germline V gene has CDR1 ENHRY and CDR2 SYGVKD. The CDR3, as DNA: TGTGCCACCAAAGATTTACTCCTGGCGGGGGACTCAGATACGCAGTATTTT. Translated, it gives CATKDLLLAGDSDTQYF.

The chain carries TRBV7-8 and TRBJ2-5, with 10 bases lining up with TRBD2. After removal of 5 bases from V and 6 bases from J, the junction contained 9 bases not matched to a gene. The CDR3 runs to 15 residues. Germline V lookup: CDR1 SGHVS, CDR2 FQNEAQ. CDR3 residues: CASSLGEAGGKTQYF. CDR3 coding DNA: TGTGCCAGCAGCCTCGGTGAAGCGGGGGGGAAGACCCAGTACTTC.

This chain links TRBV5-1 with TRBJ2-1, with TRBD1 matching 9 bases. V shed 7 bases, J shed 5 bases, and the junction held 4 bases outside the gene matches. The CDR3 totals 13 residues. From germline, CDR1 is SGHRS and CDR2 YFSETQ. The CDR3 spells CASGTGNHNEQFF. The CDR3 DNA reads TGCGCCAGCGGGACAGGGAACCACAATGAGCAGTTCTTC.

Only one count was recorded for this clone. The chain uses TRBV7-9 and TRBJ2-7, with D possibly being TRBD1 (5 bases). CDR1 and CDR2 (germline): SEHNR, FQNEAQ (reference sequence). This CDR3 spans 15 amino acids. V was shortened by 2 bases and J by 0 bases, with 11 bases between the two germline ends. CDR3 sequence (DNA): TGTGCCAGCAGCTTAAGGACACTTAACTCCTACGAGCAGTACTTC. Translated, it gives CASSLRTLNSYEQYF. Supplemented by reference TRBV7-9 and TRBJ2-7, the full variable domain reads DTGVSQNPRHKITKRGQNVTFRCDPISEHNRLYWYRQTLGQGPEFLTYFQNEAQLEKSRLLSDRFSAERPKGSFSTLEIQRTEQGDSAMYLCASSLRTLNSYEQYFGPGTRLTVT.

J is TRBJ2-7 and V is TRBV7-9; D is unclear. The ends were cut back, 2 bases at V and 4 bases at J, with 3 bases in the middle. CDR3 length equals 11 residues. Germline CDR1 and CDR2: SEHNR and FQNEAQ (reference sequence). The CDR3, as DNA: TGTGCCAGCAGCTTAAAGTACGAGCAGTACTTC. It yields the protein CASSLKYEQYF.

There are a few counts of this clone. V is TRBV7-3 and J is TRBJ2-5, with 9 positions matching TRBD2. V lost 8 bases, J lost 5 bases, and 12 bases stayed unmatched. The CDR3 sequence is 15 residues long. Germline loops: CDR1 SGHTA, CDR2 FQGTGA. The CDR3 DNA reads TGTGCCAGCGGGATAGCGGGGGAACCCTCGGAGACCCAGTACTTC. It codes for CASGIAGEPSETQYF.

This chain uses TRBV19 with TRBJ1-1; no definite D call. CDR1 is LNHDA and CDR2 is SQIVND in the germline V gene (reference sequence). The germline V and J ends were trimmed by 1 base and 3 bases, with 9 bases remaining between them. This CDR3 is built from 14 residues. The CDR3 protein is CASSIVPGDTEAFF. The DNA for the CDR3 is TGTGCCAGTAGTATAGTTCCAGGCGACACTGAAGCTTTCTTT.

The chain joins TRBV25-1 to TRBJ1-2; D remains unclear. The CDR3 has 13 residues. Germline V CDR1 and CDR2: MGHDK, SYGVNS. V was clipped by 7 bases and J by 1 base, with 10 bases between them. The CDR3 region has the DNA TGTGCCAGCACCGGGTGGGTTAACTATGGCTACACCTTC. Amino acid sequence: CASTGWVNYGYTF.

V gene TRBV5-1 combines with J gene TRBJ2-3; D gene ambiguous. Germline CDR1 reads SGHRS; CDR2 reads YFSETQ. The CDR3 spans 15 residues. V lost 7 bases and J 0 bases, leaving 15 bases between the germline ends. DNA for the CDR3: TGCGCCAGCGGATACGGAGACCCTAGCACAGATACGCAGTATTTT. This sequence encodes CASGYGDPSTDTQYF. Together with reference TRBV5-1 and TRBJ2-3, the CDR3 gives the full variable domain: KAGVTQTPRYLIKTRGQQVTLSCSPISGHRSVSWYQQTPGQGLQFLFEYFSETQRNKGNFPGRFSGRQFSNSRSEMNVSTLELGDSALYLCASGYGDPSTDTQYFGPGTRLTVL.